This entry lists 26 T cell receptor beta chains sequenced from one sample in a study of T cells in Graves' hyperthyroidism and ophthalmopathy. Amplification of TCR beta CDR3 regions used RNA as the template. First-round RT-PCR targeting the TCR CDR3 was performed with the HTBI primer set. MiXCR, applied by TCRdb to the multiplex PCR reads, yields one record per CDR3 protein. The data contain 250,000 to 350,000 distinct CDR3 sequences, approximately 17% of them seen just once; the ten biggest clones take up around 58%. The material sequenced was blood. All receptors derive from an older woman with Graves' ophthalmopathy.

This clonotype appeared a single time. The V call is TRBV7-2, the J call TRBJ1-2, with TRBD1 matching 9 bases. In germline, CDR1 is SGHTA, CDR2 FQGNSA. There are 18 residues in the CDR3. The V segment lost 5 bases and the J segment 8 bases; nucleotides outside the gene matches: 21. CDR3 bases: TGTGCCAGCAGCCGAACACCGGGACAGGGACTGGGTACGTCGGGCTACACCTTC. It encodes CASSRTPGQGLGTSGYTF.

This clonotype was found a few times. The chain links TRBV7-2 to TRBJ2-7; the match to TRBD1 covers 7 bases. J was trimmed by 3 bases and V by 5 bases; bases with no gene match: 10. Germline V gene sequence: CDR1 SGHTA, CDR2 FQGNSA. The CDR3 is 15 amino acids. The DNA for the CDR3 is TGTGCCAGCAGCATGCGGACAGGAGGAATCTACGAGCAGTACTTC. This encodes CASSMRTGGIYEQYF.

V usage is TRBV5-4 and J usage is TRBJ2-1; D is unresolved. The end of the DNA aligns better with TRBJ2-7, so the J call may be wrong. The CDR3 extends over 13 amino acids. Germline-derived CDR1 and CDR2 are SGHNT and YYREEE (reference sequence). The CDR3 region has the DNA TGTGCCAGCAGCCAAAGGCGGTACAATGAGCAGTACTTC. Its translation is CASSQRRYNEQYF.

The rearrangement links TRBV5-8 to TRBJ1-5; D gene ambiguous. Germline CDR1 is SGHTS and CDR2 is YDEGEE. Trimming removed 1 base at V and 1 base at J, with 6 bases between. CDR3 length: 14 amino acids. The chain's CDR3 is CASSLSPSNQPQHF. The DNA of the CDR3 is TGTGCCAGCAGCTTGAGTCCGAGCAATCAGCCCCAGCATTTT.

This clonotype has a count of ten or more. The chain combines TRBV11-2 with TRBJ2-5, with TRBD1 matching over 7 bases. This CDR3 is built from 14 residues. The V and J ends lost 5 bases and 4 bases, in that order; junction bases with no gene match: 7. Per germline, CDR1 SGHAT and CDR2 FQNNGV. CDR3 amino acids: CASSQNRGRETQYF. The CDR3 nucleotides are TGTGCCAGCAGCCAAAACAGGGGAAGAGAGACCCAGTACTTC. Complete variable domain (other parts from reference TRBV11-2 and TRBJ2-5): EAGVAQSPRYKIIEKRQSVAFWCNPISGHATLYWYQQILGQGPKLLIQFQNNGVVDDSQLPKDRFSAERLKGVDSTLKIQPAKLEDSAVYLCASSQNRGRETQYFGPGTRLLVL.

Of note for this clonotype: A much more abundant neighbour one base away suggests this may be a read error. The rearrangement joins TRBV7-2 to TRBJ1-2, with a tentative D call TRBD1 (5 bases). The CDR3 extends over 12 amino acids. Germline loops: CDR1 SGHTA, CDR2 FQGNSA. V lost 7 bases to trimming and J lost 7 bases, with 13 bases between them. The CDR3 reads CASTPGFPGYTF. CDR3 nucleotides: TGTGCCAGCACCCCAGGGTTTCCTGGCTACACCTTC.

This clonotype came up many times. This chain uses TRBV27 with TRBJ1-2, with a weak D call TRBD1 (6 bases). This CDR3 has 13 residues. Germline CDR1 and CDR2: MNHEY and SMNVEV (reference sequence). V was pared by 3 bases and J by 4 bases, with 9 bases between. The CDR3 region has the DNA TGTGCCAGCAGTTTCAGGGGCACCTATGGCTACACCTTC. This encodes CASSFRGTYGYTF.

V is TRBV7-9 and J is TRBJ2-2, with D possibly matching TRBD1 (5 bases). The CDR3 runs 15 residues. V lost 5 bases and J lost 6, with 16 bases in between. CDR1 is SEHNR, CDR2 FQNEAQ, per germline (reference sequence). CDR3 amino acids: CASSPDPGYPGELFF. The CDR3 region has the DNA TGTGCCAGCAGCCCCGACCCAGGGTACCCCGGGGAGCTGTTTTTT.

A word on this clonotype: A single base separates this from a much larger clone, so it may be a read error. The chain couples TRBV2 to TRBJ2-3; D assignment may be TRBD1 or TRBD2 (5 bases each). The CDR3 length is 16 residues. CDR1 SNHLY and CDR2 FYNNEI come from the germline V gene. The CDR3 reads CASSEALRGFTGTQYF. The DNA for the CDR3 is TGTGCCAGCAGTGAAGCGCTTCGGGGCTTCACAGGTACGCAGTATTTT.

This chain connects TRBV5-1 to TRBJ2-5; D possibly corresponds to TRBD2 (6 bases). Trimming left V 4 bases short and J 5 bases short, with 15 bases between. CDR3 length: 14 amino acids. The germline gives CDR1 SGHRS, CDR2 YFSETQ. DNA of the CDR3: TGCGCCAGCAGCAGTGGACCGGAGGGGGAGACCCAGTACTTC. This encodes CASSSGPEGETQYF.

This clonotype showed up many times. The rearrangement joins TRBV5-5 to TRBJ2-1; 7 positions match TRBD2. The CDR3 spans 15 residues. Germline values: CDR1 SGHKS, CDR2 YYEKEE (reference sequence). With V trimmed by 0 bases and J by 7 bases, 7 bases remained unmatched. The CDR3 region is CASSLVGGPENEQFF. The CDR3, as DNA: TGTGCCAGCAGCTTGGTGGGAGGGCCGGAGAATGAGCAGTTCTTC. The whole variable domain, remainder taken from reference TRBV5-5 and TRBJ2-1, is DAGVTQSPTHLIKTRGQQVTLRCSPISGHKSVSWYQQVLGQGPQFIFQYYEKEERGRGNFPDRFSARQFPNYSSELNVNALLLGDSALYLCASSLVGGPENEQFFGPGTRLTVL.

Ten or more counts support this clonotype. The genes are TRBV20-1 and TRBJ1-5; 7 positions agree with TRBD1. The CDR3 extends over 14 amino acids. The V and J ends lost 5 bases and 1 base, in that order; junction bases with no gene match: 5. Germline V gene lookup returns CDR1 DFQATT and CDR2 SNEGSKA (reference sequence). This CDR3 reads CSAEPGQSNQPQHF. CDR3 DNA: TGCAGTGCTGAACCGGGACAGAGCAATCAGCCCCAGCATTTT.

As concerns this clonotype: A much larger clonotype is one base distant, so this may be a read error. The rearrangement links TRBV7-2 to TRBJ2-7; D gene unclear. Trimming removed 0 bases from V and 7 bases from J, with 7 bases in between. Germline V gene data show CDR1 as SGHTA and CDR2 as FQGNSA. The CDR3 is made up of 12 amino acids. The CDR3 sequence: CASSLAAVEQYF. CDR3 nucleotide sequence: TGTGCCAGCAGCTTAGCCGCGGTTGAGCAGTACTTC.

In its sample, this clonotype was seen many times. This chain uses TRBV2 with TRBJ2-5; D call uncertain. CDR3 length: 14 amino acids. The V gene lost 2 bases and the J gene lost 2 bases, with 9 bases spanning the gap. Germline V gene data show CDR1 as SNHLY and CDR2 as FYNNEI. The CDR3 region is CASSEKQLQETQYF. In DNA form, the CDR3 reads TGTGCCAGCAGTGAAAAACAGCTACAAGAGACCCAGTACTTC.

This clonotype has at least ten counts. V usage is TRBV5-1 and J usage is TRBJ2-2; D is undetermined. V was cut by 0 bases and J by 4 bases, with 10 bases left in between. CDR3 length: 15 amino acids. CDR1 SGHRS and CDR2 YFSETQ come from the germline V gene. CDR3: CASSLVAGFTGELFF. DNA of the CDR3: TGCGCCAGCAGCTTGGTGGCCGGCTTCACCGGGGAGCTGTTTTTT.

This clonotype was seen more than once but under ten times. The rearrangement uses TRBV28 and TRBJ1-5; the match to TRBD1 covers 9 bases. Germline V gives CDR1 MDHEN, CDR2 SYDVKM. The CDR3 totals 14 residues. Germline trimming cut 7 bases from V and 6 bases from J; bases unmatched to any gene: 7. The CDR3 DNA follows: TGTGCCAGCAAGCTGACAGGGGGTTTTCAGCCCCAGCATTTT. It yields the protein CASKLTGGFQPQHF.

This clonotype was recorded many times. The rearrangement joins TRBV27 to TRBJ2-1; 8 bases agree with TRBD2. V was pared by 6 bases and J by 3 bases, with 4 bases of the junction left unmatched. The CDR3 totals 14 residues. Germline V gene lookup returns CDR1 MNHEY and CDR2 SMNVEV (reference sequence). In DNA, the CDR3 is TGTGCCAGCAGCCGTGGGACTAGCTACAATGAGCAGTTCTTC. It encodes CASSRGTSYNEQFF.

The V call is TRBV6-1, the J call TRBJ1-1, with TRBD1 as a possible D gene (6 bases). Between the trimmed V and J ends, which lost 7 bases and 6 bases, there was a span of 18 bases. Germline V CDR1 and CDR2: MNHNS, SASEGT. CDR3 length: 14 residues. CDR3 DNA: TGTGCCAGCACCCCCTGGCAGGGGACCGCTGAAGCTTTCTTT. Protein sequence: CASTPWQGTAEAFF.

This clonotype was detected many times. The rearrangement uses TRBV6-1 and TRBJ2-5; 9 nucleotides match TRBD2. The junction had 6 bases not matched to a gene; V was cut back by 6 bases and J by 4 bases. CDR1 is MNHNS and CDR2 is SASEGT in the germline V gene. There are 14 residues in the CDR3. The CDR3 region has the DNA TGTGCCAGCAGCGACAGCGGGGGGCGAGAGACCCAGTACTTC. This encodes CASSDSGGRETQYF.

DNA of the CDR3: TGCGCCAGCAGCCAAGAACGCGGTTCACCCCTCCACTTT. Residues: CASSQERGSPLHF. The chain combines TRBV4-3 with TRBJ1-6; D gene unclear. Germline lookup yields CDR1 LGHNA and CDR2 YSLEER. CDR3 length: 13 amino acids. V was clipped by 0 bases and J by 9 bases, with 6 bases between them.

In this sample, this clonotype turned up a few times. V gene TRBV7-8 combines with J gene TRBJ2-1; 9 bases are a match to TRBD2. The CDR3 totals 18 residues. CDR1 and CDR2 (germline): SGHVS, FQNEAQ. V was pared by 2 bases and J by 0 bases, with 8 bases of the junction left unmatched. The CDR3 spells CASSLWASGESSYNEQFF. The CDR3 nucleotides read TGTGCCAGCAGCTTATGGGCTAGCGGGGAGTCCTCCTACAATGAGCAGTTCTTC.

This clonotype was picked up many times. The chain carries TRBV10-3 and TRBJ1-5; 9 bases fit TRBD1. Germline V gene sequence: CDR1 ENHRY, CDR2 SYGVKD. V dropped 6 bases and J dropped 5; count of bases not matched to a gene: 8. The length of the CDR3 is 15 residues. CDR3 residues: CAISSGTGRDQPQHF. CDR3 coding DNA: TGTGCCATCAGCTCCGGGACAGGGAGGGATCAGCCCCAGCATTTT.

This clonotype was seen ten or more times. This chain connects TRBV6-1 to TRBJ2-7; TRBD1 matches at 10 bases. Trimming took 5 bases from V and 5 from J; bases not matched to a gene: 6. This CDR3 has 14 amino acids. From germline, CDR1 is MNHNS and CDR2 SASEGT. This chain's CDR3 is CASSPGTGVHEQYF. The CDR3 nucleotides read TGTGCCAGCAGTCCCGGGACAGGGGTCCACGAGCAGTACTTC.

This clonotype was detected many times. This chain uses TRBV6-5 with TRBJ1-2; possibly TRBD1 for D (5 bases). The CDR3 has 19 amino acids. Between the trimmed V and J ends, which lost 2 bases and 4 bases, there was a span of 26 bases. Looked up from germline, CDR1 is MNHEY and CDR2 is SVGAGI. This CDR3 is CASSYLLISGTPRGYGYTF. The CDR3 bases are TGTGCCAGCAGTTACCTATTAATTTCCGGGACTCCAAGGGGCTATGGCTACACCTTC.

This chain joins TRBV4-1 and TRBJ2-7; no firm D call. CDR1 is MGHRA and CDR2 is YSYEKL in the germline V gene. CDR3 length: 15 amino acids. Trimming removed 1 base at V and 2 bases at J, with 12 bases between. The CDR3 DNA reads TGCGCCAGCAGCCAAGCGGGCCCCTGGACCTACGAGCAGTACTTC. Its translation is CASSQAGPWTYEQYF.

The chain employs TRBV6-1 and TRBJ2-2; TRBD2 aligns across 8 bases. CDR3 length: 15 residues. CDR1 is MNHNS and CDR2 is SASEGT in the germline V gene. V lost 7 bases and J lost 11; bases outside the gene matches: 15. The CDR3 is CASIPGGGYVGELFF. CDR3 in DNA: TGTGCCAGCATCCCCGGGGGGGGCTATGTGGGAGAGCTGTTTTTT.